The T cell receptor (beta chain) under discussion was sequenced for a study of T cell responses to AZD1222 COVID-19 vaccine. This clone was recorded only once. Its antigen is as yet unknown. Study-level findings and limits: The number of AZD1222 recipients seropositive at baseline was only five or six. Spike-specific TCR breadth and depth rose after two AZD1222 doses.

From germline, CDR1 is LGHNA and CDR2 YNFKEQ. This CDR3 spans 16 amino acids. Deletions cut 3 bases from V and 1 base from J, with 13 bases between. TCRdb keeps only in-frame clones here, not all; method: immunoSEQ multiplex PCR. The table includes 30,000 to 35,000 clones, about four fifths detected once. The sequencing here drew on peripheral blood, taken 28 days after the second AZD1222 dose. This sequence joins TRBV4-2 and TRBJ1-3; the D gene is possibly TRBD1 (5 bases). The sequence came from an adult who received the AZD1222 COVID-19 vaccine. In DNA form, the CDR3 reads TGTGCCAGCAGCCAGGGGTTCAGGGTGTCTGGAAACACCATATATTTT. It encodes CASSQGFRVSGNTIYF.